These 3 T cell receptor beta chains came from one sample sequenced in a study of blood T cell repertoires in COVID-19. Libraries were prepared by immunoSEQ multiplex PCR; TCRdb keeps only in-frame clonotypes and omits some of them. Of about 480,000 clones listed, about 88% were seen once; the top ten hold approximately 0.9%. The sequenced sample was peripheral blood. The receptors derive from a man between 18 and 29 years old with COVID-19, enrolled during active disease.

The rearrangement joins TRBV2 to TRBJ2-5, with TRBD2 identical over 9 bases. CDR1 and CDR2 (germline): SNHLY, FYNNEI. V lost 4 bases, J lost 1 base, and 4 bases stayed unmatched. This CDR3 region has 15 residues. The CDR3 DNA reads TGTGCCAGCAGTGGACTAGCGGTACTCCAAGAGACCCAGTACTTC. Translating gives CASSGLAVLQETQYF.

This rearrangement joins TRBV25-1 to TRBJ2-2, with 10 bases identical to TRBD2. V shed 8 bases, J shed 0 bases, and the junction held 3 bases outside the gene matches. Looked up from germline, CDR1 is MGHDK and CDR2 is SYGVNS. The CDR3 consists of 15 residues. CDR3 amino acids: CASRGLAANTGELFF. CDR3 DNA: TGTGCCAGCCGAGGACTAGCGGCGAACACCGGGGAGCTGTTTTTT. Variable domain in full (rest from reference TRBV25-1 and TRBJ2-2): EADIYQTPRYLVIGTGKKITLECSQTMGHDKMYWYQQDPGMELHLIHYSYGVNSTEKGDLSSESTVSRIRTEHFPLTLESARPSHTSQYLCASRGLAANTGELFFGEGSRLTVL.

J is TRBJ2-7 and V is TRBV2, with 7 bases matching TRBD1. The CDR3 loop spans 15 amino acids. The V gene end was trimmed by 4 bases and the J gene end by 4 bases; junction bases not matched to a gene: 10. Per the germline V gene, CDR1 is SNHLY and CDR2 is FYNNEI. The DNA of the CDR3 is TGTGCCAGCAGTGCGCGGACAGGTAGGGAATACGAGCAGTACTTC. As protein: CASSARTGREYEQYF. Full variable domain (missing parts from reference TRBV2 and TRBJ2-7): EPEVTQTPSHQVTQMGQEVILRCVPISNHLYFYWYRQILGQKVEFLVSFYNNEISEKSEIFDDQFSVERPDGSNFTLKIRSTKLEDSAMYFCASSARTGREYEQYFGPGTRLTVT.